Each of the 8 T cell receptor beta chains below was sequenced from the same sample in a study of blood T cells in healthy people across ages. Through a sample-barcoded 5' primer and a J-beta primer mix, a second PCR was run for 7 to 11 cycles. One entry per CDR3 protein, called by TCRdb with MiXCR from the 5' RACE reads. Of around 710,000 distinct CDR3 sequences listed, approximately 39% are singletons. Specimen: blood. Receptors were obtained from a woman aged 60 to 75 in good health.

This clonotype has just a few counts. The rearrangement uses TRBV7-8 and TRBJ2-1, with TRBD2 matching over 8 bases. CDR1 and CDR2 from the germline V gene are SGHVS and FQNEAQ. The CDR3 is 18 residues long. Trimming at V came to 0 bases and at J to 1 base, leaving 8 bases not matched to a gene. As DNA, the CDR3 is TGTGCCAGCAGCTTAGCGTTTACCGGGAGGGTTTCCTACAATGAGCAGTTCTTC. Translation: CASSLAFTGRVSYNEQFF. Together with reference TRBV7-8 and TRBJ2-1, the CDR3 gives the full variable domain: GAGVSQSPRYKVAKRGQDVALRCDPISGHVSLFWYQQALGQGPEFLTYFQNEAQLDKSGLPSDRFFAERPEGSVSTLKIQRTQQEDSAVYLCASSLAFTGRVSYNEQFFGPGTRLTVL.

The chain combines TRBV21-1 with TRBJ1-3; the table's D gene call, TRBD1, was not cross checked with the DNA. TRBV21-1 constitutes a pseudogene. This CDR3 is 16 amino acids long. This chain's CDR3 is CASSKAHQGSGNTIYF. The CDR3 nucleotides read TGTGCCAGCAGCAAAGCCCATCAGGGAAGTGGAAACACCATATATTTT.

The CDR3 loop is CASNFGGNQETQYF. For the CDR3, the DNA is TGTGCCAGCAACTTTGGGGGGAACCAAGAGACCCAGTACTTC. The chain combines TRBV12-3 or TRBV12-4 with TRBJ2-5, with TRBD2 as a possible D gene (6 bases). V was clipped by 7 bases and J by 0 bases, with 12 bases between them. This CDR3 region has 14 residues.

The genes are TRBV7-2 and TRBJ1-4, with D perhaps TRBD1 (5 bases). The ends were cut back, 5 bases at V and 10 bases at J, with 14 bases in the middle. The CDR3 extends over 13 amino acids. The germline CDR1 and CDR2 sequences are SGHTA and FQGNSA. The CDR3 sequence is CASSDGARPKLFF. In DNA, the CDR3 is TGTGCCAGCAGCGATGGGGCGAGGCCAAAACTGTTTTTT. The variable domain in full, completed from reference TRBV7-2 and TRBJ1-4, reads GAGVSQSPSNKVTEKGKDVELRCDPISGHTALYWYRQSLGQGLEFLIYFQGNSAPDKSGLPSDRFSAERTGGSVSTLTIQRTQQEDSAVYLCASSDGARPKLFFGSGTQLSVL.

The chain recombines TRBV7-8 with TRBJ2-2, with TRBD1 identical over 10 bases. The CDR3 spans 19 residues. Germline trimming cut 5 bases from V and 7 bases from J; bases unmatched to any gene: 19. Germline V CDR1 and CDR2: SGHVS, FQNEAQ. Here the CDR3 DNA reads TGTGCCAGCAGCCCATACCGCGTACCGGGACAGGGGAGAGGCGGGGAGCTGTTTTTT. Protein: CASSPYRVPGQGRGGELFF.

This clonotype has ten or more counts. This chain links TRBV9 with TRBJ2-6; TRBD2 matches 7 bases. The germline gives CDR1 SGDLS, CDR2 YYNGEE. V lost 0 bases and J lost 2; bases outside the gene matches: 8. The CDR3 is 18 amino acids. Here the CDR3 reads CASSVDGGGHAGANVLTF. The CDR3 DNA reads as TGTGCCAGCAGCGTAGATGGGGGAGGGCACGCTGGGGCCAACGTCCTGACTTTC. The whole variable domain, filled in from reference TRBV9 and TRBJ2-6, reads DSGVTQTPKHLITATGQRVTLRCSPRSGDLSVYWYQQSLDQGLQFLIQYYNGEERAKGNILERFSAQQFPDLHSELNLSSLELGDSALYFCASSVDGGGHAGANVLTFGAGSRLTVL.

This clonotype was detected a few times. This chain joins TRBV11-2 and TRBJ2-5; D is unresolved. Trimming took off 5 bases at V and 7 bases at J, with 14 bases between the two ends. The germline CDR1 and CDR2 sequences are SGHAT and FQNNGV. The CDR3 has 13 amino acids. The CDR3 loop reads CASSAERPGTQYF. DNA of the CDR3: TGTGCCAGCAGCGCTGAGCGCCCGGGGACCCAGTACTTC.

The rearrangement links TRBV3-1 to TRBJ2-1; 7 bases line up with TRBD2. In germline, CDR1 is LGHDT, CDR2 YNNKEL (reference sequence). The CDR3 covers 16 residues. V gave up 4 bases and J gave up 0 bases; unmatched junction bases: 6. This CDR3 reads CASSLGGTVSYNEQFF. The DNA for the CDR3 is TGTGCCAGCAGCCTCGGGGGGACTGTCTCCTACAATGAGCAGTTCTTC.